The T cell receptor (beta chain) described here comes from a study of T cells in Graves' hyperthyroidism and ophthalmopathy. Germline values: CDR1 SGHAT, CDR2 FQNNGV. Trimming removed 4 bases from V and 2 bases from J, with 17 bases in between. This CDR3 is built from 17 residues. This clonotype was recorded many times. Antigen unknown. Study-wide points: Model-based prediction identified ophthalmopathy a median 6.5 months prior to its onset. Among thyroid clonotypes expanded above 0.001, most also appeared in blood.

Source material for PBMCs was 10 ml fresh peripheral blood. RNA transcripts gave rise to amplified TCR beta CDR3 regions. Using the HTBI primer set, a first-round RT-PCR was run on the TCR CDR3. One entry per CDR3 protein results from TCRdb running MiXCR on the multiplex PCR reads. The profile shows 550,000 to 600,000 distinct CDR3 sequences, approximately 15% of them singletons. The chain uses TRBV11-2 and TRBJ2-2; D possibly matches TRBD1 or TRBD2 (5 bases each). The sequencing input was blood. This sequence originates from a woman between 18 and 30 years old with Graves' ophthalmopathy. The chain's CDR3 is CASSSNLVGANTGELFF. CDR3 nucleotide sequence: TGTGCCAGCAGCTCAAACCTTGTCGGGGCTAACACCGGGGAGCTGTTTTTT.